Listed below are T cell receptor beta chains from one sample, sequenced in a study of CD8 T cells in Susac syndrome. TCRdb re-called the immunoSEQ multiplex PCR reads with MiXCR, one entry per CDR3 protein. The sample contains about 240,000 distinct CDR3 sequences, less than 96% of which appear only once. The sequenced sample was CD4+ T cells from PBMCs. All receptors come from a human donor with Susac syndrome. Both conserved end residues are trimmed from each CDR3.

len	j_gene	v_gene	CDR3aa
12	TRBJ1-5	TRBV30	AWSVQGGNQPQH
9	TRBJ1-1	TRBV29-1	SVVFGNKAF
12	TRBJ2-7	TRBV7-9	ASSHRTDGYEQY
14	TRBJ2-2	TRBV4-2	ASSQGLAGGIGELF
14	TRBJ2-7	TRBV5-1	ASSPGLGGLTGEQY
12	TRBJ2-1	TRBV7-9	ASSLEGGHNEQF
13	TRBJ2-7	TRBV29-1	SVDPTSGRAGEQY
13	TRBJ1-3	TRBV21-1	ASSKVGTSGNTIY
18	TRBJ2-5	TRBV29-1	SVVYRQRTMRLAGEETQY
12	TRBJ1-2	TRBV19	ASSSAGTNYGYT
11	TRBJ1-1	TRBV19	ASKDRENTEAF
14	TRBJ2-5	TRBV18	ASSPQGIKGDETQY
15	TRBJ2-3	TRBV20-1	SAPGLAGGPGTDTQY
13	TRBJ2-3	TRBV19	ASSPRGEPPDTQY
12	TRBJ2-7	TRBV4-2	ASSQVGVEYEQY
12	TRBJ1-1	TRBV2	ASRFRQGNTEAF
11	TRBJ2-5	TRBV4-1	ASAQGAVETQY
13	TRBJ2-5	TRBV20-1	SAIRPGRVRGTQY
12	TRBJ1-3	TRBV30	AWSKGGTGNTIY
9	TRBJ2-7	TRBV28	ASSLEHEQY
12	TRBJ2-3	TRBV29-1	SVGIDRGLDTQY
12	TRBJ2-3	TRBV20-1	SASRDRDTDTQY
11	TRBJ1-2	TRBV30	AWNEMTNYGYT
14	TRBJ1-4	TRBV12-3/TRBV12-4	ASSPRAGAVDEKLF
13	TRBJ2-5	TRBV20-1	SAPPDQPKQETQY
11	TRBJ1-2	TRBV3-1	ASSQNDDYGYT
14	TRBJ2-1	TRBV3-1	ASSSYGTSDPNEQF
14	TRBJ2-7	TRBV6-6	ASSYSTSHNSYEQY
11	TRBJ2-1	TRBV24-1	ATSDGKYNEQF
15	TRBJ1-4	TRBV9	ASSPRTGRGTNEKLF
11	TRBJ1-2	TRBV20-1	SARSGMGGGYT
10	TRBJ1-2	TRBV29-1	SVLDSNYGYT
14	TRBJ2-5	TRBV29-1	SARGPQQRLKETQY
8	TRBJ2-1	TRBV2	ASTPGEQF
14	TRBJ2-1	TRBV20-1	SATHISSGRTNEQF
11	TRBJ2-1	TRBV4-1	ASSQDVRWGQF
11	TRBJ2-7	TRBV20-1	SAPEAGTYEQY
11	TRBJ1-2	TRBV15	ATSPGGVYGYT
13	TRBJ2-7	TRBV19	ASSVGQGGTYEQY
11	TRBJ2-7	TRBV20-1	SAGGAGGHEQY
11	TRBJ2-7	TRBV3-1	ASSFEGADEQY
13	TRBJ2-7	TRBV30	AWSAGRIPLDEQY